This note documents a single TCR beta chain sequence. Antigen unknown. This sample is part of a study of cytomegalovirus exposure and HLA in healthy donors. General study points: A link between a missense DCLRE1C variant and TCR beta V- and J-gene trimming emerged from a later analysis.

Use of 60 Vbeta and 13 Jbeta primers characterized the PCR. Repertoires were generated with immunoSEQ multiplex PCR, while TCRdb's copy carries only in-frame clones and drops some. The table shows 60,000 to 70,000 clones, with over 60% occurring only once. The V and J ends lost 4 bases and 5 bases respectively, with 11 bases between them. The CDR3 is 12 residues long. Germline V gene data show CDR1 as SQVTM and CDR2 as ANQGSEA. The material sequenced was PBMCs. The TCR comes from a woman aged 50 to 60 in good health and CMV-seronegative. The J gene is TRBJ2-5, the V gene TRBV29-1; D is unclear. The DNA of the CDR3 is TGCAGCGTTGTGGCCCCAGCGGAGACCCAGTACTTC. Protein: CSVVAPAETQYF.